The present entry profiles one T cell receptor (beta chain) with its context. The CDR3 has 13 amino acids. Germline V CDR1 and CDR2: SGHNT, YENEEA. The J segment lost 12 bases and the V segment lost 5 bases, leaving 9 bases of the junction unmatched. This specimen belongs to a study of blood T cell repertoires in COVID-19. For the study at large: Acute-phase and convalescent COVID-19 samples originated in the United States, Italy and Spain.

The assay was immunoSEQ multiplex PCR, and TCRdb's table has in-frame clones only and misses some. The table shows 180,000 or so clones, with more than 80% occurring only once. Material for sequencing was peripheral blood. The clonotype comes from a woman aged 55-75 years with acute or convalescent COVID-19. V usage is TRBV11-3 and J usage is TRBJ2-1, with TRBD2 matching 8 bases. CDR3 nucleotide sequence: TGTGCCAGCAGCCTACGGGGACTAGGGGGGCAGTTCTTC. Amino acid sequence: CASSLRGLGGQFF.